Shown below are 21 T cell receptor beta chains from a single sample sequenced in a study of control samples from healthy donors and cancer patients. Generated by immunoSEQ multiplex PCR, the TCRdb table keeps only in-frame clones and is missing some. The sample shows about 110,000 clones, about 89% of them seen only once. The sequencing sample was made of blood. Receptor source: a woman in her forties or fifties in good health.

This clone has only one observation. The chain couples TRBV19 to TRBJ1-1; 10 bases line up with TRBD1. The germline V gene has CDR1 LNHDA and CDR2 SQIVND (reference sequence). This CDR3 region has 16 residues. V gave up 6 bases and J gave up 0 bases; unmatched junction bases: 7. This CDR3 is CASSIRQGALNTEAFF. The DNA of the CDR3 is TGTGCCAGTAGCATCCGACAGGGGGCTTTGAACACTGAAGCTTTCTTT.

This CDR3 is CASRTSGLNTGELFF. The CDR3 region has the DNA TGTGCCAGCCGGACTAGCGGGCTTAACACCGGGGAGCTGTTTTTT. V is TRBV6-4 and J is TRBJ2-2, with TRBD2 identical over 11 bases. The CDR3 has 15 residues. CDR1 is MRHNA and CDR2 is SNTAGT in the germline V gene. V was clipped by 8 bases and J by 2 bases; unmatched bases: 4.

The chain uses TRBV9 and TRBJ1-6; no clear D. This CDR3 has 14 residues. The germline V and J ends were trimmed by 4 bases and 5 bases, with 10 bases remaining between them. CDR1 and CDR2 from the germline V gene are SGDLS and YYNGEE. CDR3 region: CASSHDADNSPLHF. The CDR3 DNA follows: TGTGCCAGCAGCCATGACGCAGATAATTCACCCCTCCACTTT. The whole variable domain, filled in from reference TRBV9 and TRBJ1-6, reads DSGVTQTPKHLITATGQRVTLRCSPRSGDLSVYWYQQSLDQGLQFLIQYYNGEERAKGNILERFSAQQFPDLHSELNLSSLELGDSALYFCASSHDADNSPLHFGNGTRLTVT.

In its sample, this clone was seen a few times. The chain is built from TRBV7-2 and TRBJ2-1; TRBD2 aligns across 14 bases. Germline trimming cut 5 bases from V and 15 bases from J; bases unmatched to any gene: 9. There are 14 residues in the CDR3. CDR1 and CDR2 (germline): SGHTA, FQGNSA. The CDR3 loop reads CASSLGLAGGSRFF. CDR3 DNA sequence: TGTGCCAGCAGCCTTGGACTAGCGGGAGGTAGTCGGTTCTTC.

The chain couples TRBV5-1 to TRBJ1-6; possible D gene TRBD1, 6 bases. The CDR3 consists of 17 residues. CDR1 and CDR2 from the germline V gene are SGHRS and YFSETQ. V dropped 4 bases and J dropped 0 bases, with 14 bases sitting between them. CDR3 sequence reads: CASSPGGPSSYNSPLHF. Here the CDR3 DNA reads TGCGCCAGCAGCCCCGGGGGGCCGAGCTCCTATAATTCACCCCTCCACTTT.

This sequence joins TRBV3-1 (or the pseudogene TRBV3-2) and TRBJ1-1, with TRBD1 identical over 8 bases. The trim removed 2 bases at V and 1 base at J, leaving 6 bases unmatched. The CDR3 loop spans 16 amino acids. Germline V lookup: CDR1 LGHDT, CDR2 YNNKEL (reference sequence). The CDR3 bases are TGTGCCAGCAGCCAACAGACAGGGGTGTGGAACACTGAAGCTTTCTTT. Amino acid sequence: CASSQQTGVWNTEAFF.

V usage is TRBV14 and J usage is TRBJ1-1; 7 nucleotides agree with TRBD1. The CDR3 consists of 15 residues. Germline V gives CDR1 SGHDN, CDR2 FVKESK. Unmatched junction bases numbered 8, after V lost 4 bases and J lost 3 bases. The CDR3 coding sequence is TGTGCCAGCAGCCGTACACAGGGGTGGGACACTGAAGCTTTCTTT. Translating it yields CASSRTQGWDTEAFF.

V is TRBV6-2 or TRBV6-3 and J is TRBJ2-1; 8 positions match TRBD1. The V gene's germline CDR1 is MNHEY and CDR2 SVGEGT. The ends lost 5 bases at V and 5 bases at J; junction bases unmatched: 5. CDR3 length equals 14 residues. CDR3 protein: CASSTGGTHNEQFF. For the CDR3, the DNA is TGTGCCAGCAGTACAGGGGGGACTCACAATGAGCAGTTCTTC.

The chain uses TRBV6-5 and TRBJ1-4; the D gene is possibly TRBD1 (5 bases). V lost 9 bases, J lost 5 bases, and 16 bases lay in between. CDR1 and CDR2 (germline): MNHEY, SVGAGI. This CDR3 has 14 residues. The DNA for the CDR3 is TGTGCCAGTTATCAGGGACCTACAAATGAAAAACTGTTTTTT. Protein sequence: CASYQGPTNEKLFF.

The chain couples TRBV21-1 to TRBJ2-1; the D call TRBD1 from the table was never checked on the DNA. TRBV21-1 constitutes a pseudogene. This CDR3 comprises 18 residues. The CDR3 loop reads CASSKVRFGTEIDNEQFF. The DNA of the CDR3 is TGTGCCAGCAGCAAAGTTCGTTTTGGGACAGAGATAGACAATGAGCAGTTCTTC.

V is TRBV10-3 and J is TRBJ1-1; D not resolved. CDR1 and CDR2 (germline): ENHRY, SYGVKD. This CDR3 has 14 amino acids. V was cut by 0 bases and J by 3 bases, with 8 bases left in between. The CDR3 DNA is TGTGCCATCAGTGAGTCCAGCGGGCACACTGAAGCTTTCTTT. Amino acid sequence: CAISESSGHTEAFF.

This clone was recorded once. The genes are TRBV5-6 and TRBJ2-1, with D tentatively TRBD1 or TRBD2 (6 bases each). The V end was cut by 4 bases, the J end by 7 bases, with 15 bases between. The CDR3 has 14 residues. Germline CDR1 reads SGHDT; CDR2 reads YYEEEE. The CDR3 sequence is CASSPTGGPNEQFF. The CDR3 nucleotides are TGTGCCAGCAGCCCGACCGGGGGCCCGAATGAGCAGTTCTTC.

V and J are TRBV7-9 and TRBJ2-7; possible D gene TRBD1, 6 bases. There are 14 residues in the CDR3. Trimming pared 1 base from V and 2 bases from J, leaving 9 bases between. Germline-derived CDR1 and CDR2 are SEHNR and FQNEAQ (reference sequence). The CDR3 loop reads CASSLGGRAYEQYV. DNA of the CDR3: TGTGCCAGCAGCTTAGGGGGGCGCGCCTACGAGCAGTACGTC.

The sample holds one count of this clone. The V gene is TRBV18, the J gene TRBJ2-5; D not resolved. Trimming took 4 bases from V and 7 from J, leaving 7 bases between them. Per germline, CDR1 KGHSH and CDR2 LQKENI. This CDR3 has 11 amino acids. CDR3: CASSREGTQYF. The CDR3 bases are TGTGCCAGCTCACGGGAAGGGACCCAGTACTTC.

CDR3 amino acids: CASSHLYQETQYF. The CDR3 DNA follows: TGTGCCAGCAGCCACCTGTACCAAGAGACCCAGTACTTC. The V call is TRBV7-9, the J call TRBJ2-5; D remains unclear. The ends were cut back, 5 bases at V and 0 bases at J, with 7 bases in the middle. Per the germline V gene, CDR1 is SEHNR and CDR2 is FQNEAQ (reference sequence). The CDR3 contains 13 residues.

This clone was observed a single time. This rearrangement joins TRBV5-8 to TRBJ1-1, with 10 bases fitting TRBD1. CDR1 and CDR2 from the germline V gene are SGHTS and YDEGEE. This CDR3 is built from 18 residues. Trimming took 0 bases from V and 0 from J; bases not matched to a gene: 8. CDR3 amino acids: CASSLGTGGMALNTEAFF. The CDR3 nucleotides are TGTGCCAGCAGCTTGGGGACAGGGGGGATGGCACTGAACACTGAAGCTTTCTTT. The entire variable domain, with the rest obtained from reference TRBV5-8 and TRBJ1-1, is as follows: EAGVTQSPTHLIKTRGQQATLRCSPISGHTSVYWYQQALGLGLQFLLWYDEGEERNRGNFPPRFSGRQFPNYSSELNVNALELEDSALYLCASSLGTGGMALNTEAFFGQGTRLTVV.

V gene TRBV18 combines with J gene TRBJ1-1; D uncertain. Germline loops: CDR1 KGHSH, CDR2 LQKENI. This CDR3 is built from 14 residues. V was trimmed by 1 base and J by 0 bases, leaving 6 bases between them. Here the CDR3 reads CASSPQGLNTEAFF. The CDR3 coding sequence is TGTGCCAGCTCACCACAGGGCCTGAACACTGAAGCTTTCTTT.

This rearrangement joins TRBV7-2 to TRBJ1-1; D remains ambiguous. Germline V CDR1 and CDR2: SGHTA, FQGNSA. This CDR3 has 13 amino acids. With 10 bases removed from V and 1 base from J, the gap between germline ends came to 13 bases. The CDR3 DNA reads TGTGCCACCCGGACCGGAAGGAACACTGAAGCTTTCTTT. Translated: CATRTGRNTEAFF.

The CDR3 DNA sequence: TGTGCCAGTAGTTTGTTTAAGGGTGGATTGAACACCGGGGAGCTGTTTTTT. Its translation is CASSLFKGGLNTGELFF. The chain uses TRBV19 and TRBJ2-2, with D unresolved. Trimming left V 5 bases short and J 1 base short, with 17 bases between. The CDR3 is 17 residues long. CDR1 and CDR2 (germline): LNHDA, SQIVND (reference sequence).

The chain combines TRBV11-2 with TRBJ1-1; D remains unclear. The germline CDR1 and CDR2 sequences are SGHAT and FQNNGV. The CDR3 is made up of 16 amino acids. V was shortened by 2 bases and J by 0 bases, with 13 bases between the two germline ends. DNA for the CDR3: TGTGCCAGCAGCTTATCTCCGCAAACGATGAACACTGAAGCTTTCTTT. Translation: CASSLSPQTMNTEAFF.

As for this clone: The junction does not match germline at one end; this may be a read error. This chain connects TRBV5-8 to TRBJ1-4, with D possibly matching TRBD1 (6 bases). Germline lookup yields CDR1 SGHTS and CDR2 YDEGEE. There are 14 residues in the CDR3. The DNA of the CDR3 is TGTGCCAGCAGCCCCCGGTATGTTAGTTTGCAGGGGATTTTT. This codes for CASSPRYVSLQGIF.